One and the same sample provided the 15 T cell receptor beta chains below, sequenced in a study of early T cells in non-severe SARS-CoV-2 infection. TCRdb reprocessed the 5' RACE reads with MiXCR, giving one entry per CDR3 protein. The table has around 64,000 distinct CDR3 sequences, 10% to 15% seen once. Here the sequenced sample was whole blood, taken at baseline. These receptor sequences come from an adult who was a healthcare worker with PCR-confirmed SARS-CoV-2 infection or an uninfected control (not recorded which).

There are many counts of this clonotype. The chain links TRBV20-1 to TRBJ2-5; TRBD2 matches at 11 bases. With V trimmed by 4 bases and J by 0 bases, 1 base remained unmatched. CDR3 size: 14 residues. Germline CDR1 is DFQATT and CDR2 is SNEGSKA (reference sequence). The CDR3 is CSATLAGDQETQYF. The CDR3, as DNA: TGCAGTGCTACACTAGCGGGGGACCAAGAGACCCAGTACTTC.

The V gene is TRBV7-2, the J gene TRBJ1-5, with D unclear. The CDR3 spans 15 residues. The V gene's germline CDR1 is SGHTA and CDR2 FQGNSA. V was shortened by 4 bases and J by 0 bases, with 10 bases between the two germline ends. The CDR3 nucleotides read TGTGCCAGCAGCTACGGACGGTATAGCAATCAGCCCCAGCATTTT. This sequence encodes CASSYGRYSNQPQHF.

The chain has TRBV24-1 and TRBJ2-7; TRBD1 matches 9 bases. Germline V gives CDR1 KGHDR, CDR2 SFDVKD. The CDR3 has 16 amino acids. The ends lost 3 bases at V and 6 bases at J; junction bases unmatched: 11. As DNA, the CDR3 is TGTGCCACCAGTGATCCCAAGACAGGGGGGTACGGCGAGCAGTACTTC. It is translated as CATSDPKTGGYGEQYF.

This clonotype was counted ten times or more. This chain joins TRBV4-3 and TRBJ2-2; TRBD1 matches at 9 bases. The CDR3 spans 17 residues. The V and J ends lost 0 bases and 5 bases, in that order; junction bases with no gene match: 7. Germline V gene lookup returns CDR1 LGHNA and CDR2 YSLEER. The CDR3 DNA sequence: TGCGCCAGCAGCCAAGAGCACCGGGACAGGGTAACCGGGGAGCTGTTTTTT. Protein product: CASSQEHRDRVTGELFF.

This clonotype was recorded at least ten times. The chain couples TRBV7-2 to TRBJ2-7; 7 bases are shared with TRBD1. Germline loops: CDR1 SGHTA, CDR2 FQGNSA. The CDR3 is 15 residues long. V lost 3 bases and J lost 1; bases outside the gene matches: 6. CDR3: CASSLDRLVSYEQYF. DNA for the CDR3: TGTGCCAGCAGCTTGGACAGGCTAGTATCCTACGAGCAGTACTTC.

The chain couples TRBV5-1 to TRBJ2-1, with D possibly TRBD2 on 6 matching bases. Between the trimmed V and J ends, which lost 4 bases and 2 bases, there was a span of 13 bases. Germline V gene data show CDR1 as SGHRS and CDR2 as YFSETQ. The CDR3 has 15 amino acids. CDR3 bases: TGCGCCAGCAGCATCGGGAGATTCGCCTACAATGAGCAGTTCTTC. It specifies CASSIGRFAYNEQFF.

This clonotype was seen more than once but under ten times. J is TRBJ2-7 and V is TRBV27; TRBD1 matches 9 bases. CDR1 is MNHEY, CDR2 SMNVEV, per germline (reference sequence). The CDR3 has 15 residues. V gave up 6 bases and J gave up 5 bases; unmatched junction bases: 11. CDR3 sequence: CASRQIRDRDHEQYF. The DNA of the CDR3 is TGTGCCAGCAGGCAAATCCGGGACAGGGACCACGAGCAGTACTTC.

This clonotype was seen many times. The chain employs TRBV6-2 or TRBV6-3 and TRBJ2-3, with TRBD1 matching over 11 bases. The J segment lost 5 bases and the V segment lost 6 bases, leaving 4 bases of the junction unmatched. The germline V gene has CDR1 MNHEY and CDR2 SVGEGT. The CDR3 contains 14 residues. CDR3 DNA: TGTGCCAGCAGGAGGACAGGGGGCGGAGATACGCAGTATTTT. Residues: CASRRTGGGDTQYF.

The genes are TRBV9 and TRBJ2-1; D may be TRBD1 (6 bases). The germline V gene has CDR1 SGDLS and CDR2 YYNGEE. Trimming took 4 bases from V and 6 from J, leaving 14 bases between them. The length of the CDR3 is 14 residues. The CDR3 loop is CASSPSRGVNEQFF. The CDR3 DNA sequence: TGTGCCAGCAGCCCAAGCAGGGGCGTCAATGAGCAGTTCTTC.

The chain recombines TRBV2 with TRBJ2-2; no clear D gene. This CDR3 comprises 11 residues. Germline loops: CDR1 SNHLY, CDR2 FYNNEI. The ends were cut back, 5 bases at V and 4 bases at J, with 2 bases in the middle. CDR3 DNA: TGTGCCAGCAGTCGCACCGGGGAGCTGTTTTTT. Translation: CASSRTGELFF.

The chain combines TRBV12-3 or TRBV12-4 with TRBJ1-2; D gene unclear. The length of the CDR3 is 15 residues. V was cut by 4 bases and J by 8 bases, with 20 bases left in between. The CDR3 loop is CASSSRVGLLDGYTF. CDR3 coding DNA: TGTGCCAGCAGTTCGAGGGTAGGCCTTCTCGACGGCTACACCTTC.

This sequence joins TRBV7-2 and TRBJ1-5; TRBD1 matches at 7 bases. The V gene's germline CDR1 is SGHTA and CDR2 FQGNSA. V shed 5 bases, J shed 2 bases, and the junction held 9 bases outside the gene matches. The CDR3 extends over 16 amino acids. CDR3 nucleotides: TGTGCCAGCAGCCCCGACAGGGATTATGGCAATCAGCCCCAGCATTTT. This gives the protein CASSPDRDYGNQPQHF.

This clonotype has a handful of counts. The chain is built from TRBV6-1 and TRBJ2-5; D unresolved. The V and J ends lost 0 bases and 2 bases respectively, with 7 bases between them. The germline V gene has CDR1 MNHNS and CDR2 SASEGT. The CDR3 is 14 amino acids. This chain's CDR3 is CASSEAPQQETQYF. In nucleotides, the CDR3 is TGTGCCAGCAGTGAAGCGCCTCAGCAAGAGACCCAGTACTTC.

The table lists this clonotype with many counts. V usage is TRBV7-2 and J usage is TRBJ2-5; D call uncertain. Trimming shortened V by 5 bases and J by 2 bases, and 9 bases separated the two germline ends. The CDR3 loop spans 13 amino acids. Germline V gene data show CDR1 as SGHTA and CDR2 as FQGNSA. CDR3 DNA: TGTGCCAGCAGCAGAATGGGGCAAGAGACCCAGTACTTC. Its translation: CASSRMGQETQYF.

The chain uses TRBV20-1 and TRBJ1-3; 9 bases align to TRBD1. V lost 5 bases to trimming and J lost 1 base; unmatched junction nucleotides: 0. CDR1 is DFQATT, CDR2 SNEGSKA, per germline (reference sequence). This CDR3 has 13 residues. The CDR3 loop reads CSAGQGSGNTIYF. CDR3 DNA: TGCAGTGCTGGACAGGGGTCTGGAAACACCATATATTTT.